These T cell receptor beta chains were read from a single sample in a study of shared clonotypes between healthy human individuals. Assay: immunoSEQ multiplex PCR; the TCRdb copy retains only in-frame clones and omits some. This sample carries 2 million to 2.5 million clones, approximately 96% of them seen once, and the ten largest clones take roughly 0.13%. Source material: naive CD4+ T cells sorted from blood. Source of these receptors: a man aged 18 to 29 in good health. Each CDR3 is given with its conserved first and last residue. The order of the fields is D gene, J gene, V gene, clone size, CDR3 DNA, CDR3 protein. The D gene is left open where the match is weak. Size tells how often a clone was seen (once, few, many) or the class of an expanded clone, and some rows leave it out.

>TRBD2|TRBJ2-7|TRBV7-7|-
TGTGCTAGCAGCTTAAAAAGCGGGAGTACATCCTACGAGCAGTACTTC
CASSLKSGSTSYEQYF
>-|TRBJ2-7|TRBV19|-
TGTGCCAGTAGTATAGAGGCAGGGCCCTACGAGCAGTACTTC
CASSIEAGPYEQYF
>-|TRBJ1-5|TRBV7-6|-
TGTGCCAGCAGCCGCGTAAATCAGCCCCAGCATTTT
CASSRVNQPQHF
>TRBD1|TRBJ2-1|TRBV2|-
TGTGCCAGCAGGGCGGACAGGGGAACCTACAATGAGCAGTTCTTC
CASRADRGTYNEQFF
>-|TRBJ1-1|TRBV5-6|-
TGTGCCAGCAAAACGGGGGACACTGAAGCTTTCTTT
CASKTGDTEAFF
>TRBD2|TRBJ2-7|TRBV6-6|-
TGTGCCAGCAGTTACACTAGCGGGGACTCCTACGAGCAGTACTTC
CASSYTSGDSYEQYF
>-|TRBJ2-7|TRBV6-5|-
TGTGCCAGCAGTTACTCCTCCGCGGGTGGCTACGAGCAGTACTTC
CASSYSSAGGYEQYF
>TRBD1|TRBJ2-7|TRBV5-1|-
TGCGCCAGCAGCTCCCTGACAGGGAACGGCGAGCAGTACTTC
CASSSLTGNGEQYF
>TRBD1|TRBJ1-3|TRBV29-1|-
TGCAGCGTTGCGGAGGGGACAGCTGGAAACACCATATATTTT
CSVAEGTAGNTIYF
>-|TRBJ2-7|TRBV15|-
TGTGCCACCAGCAGAGATCCCGGAGGGGGCTACGAGCAGTACTTC
CATSRDPGGGYEQYF
>TRBD1|TRBJ2-3|TRBV10-3|-
TGTGCCATCAGAGACAGGGGAAGCACAGATACGCAGTATTTT
CAIRDRGSTDTQYF
>TRBD1|TRBJ1-4|TRBV30|-
TGTGCCTGGTGGGACAGGGGGCCCGGAGGCGAAAAACTGTTTTTT
CAWWDRGPGGEKLFF
>-|TRBJ2-6|TRBV30|-
TGTGCCTGGAGGGGGAGGGGGCCTGGGGCCAACGTCCTGACTTTC
CAWRGRGPGANVLTF
>TRBD1|TRBJ1-6|TRBV14|-
TGTGCCAGCAGACAGACAGGGTTTAATTCACCCCTCCACTTT
CASRQTGFNSPLHF
>TRBD1|TRBJ1-1|TRBV9|-
TGTGCCAGCAGCGACGGGACAGGGATGATCACTGAAGCTTTCTTT
CASSDGTGMITEAFF
>-|TRBJ2-7|TRBV6-1|-
TGTGCCAGCAGTGAGGACCCAACACGACAGGAGCAGTACTTC
CASSEDPTRQEQYF
>-|TRBJ2-7|TRBV2|once
TGTGCCAGCAGTGTAGGCAGGGCGGACGAGCAGTACTTC
CASSVGRADEQYF
>-|TRBJ1-5|TRBV7-2|-
TGTGCCAGCAGCTTATTCGACGCTAGCCCCCAGCATTTT
CASSLFDASPQHF
>-|TRBJ2-5|TRBV30|-
TGTGCCTGGAGCGGCGCCACAGCAGAGACCCAGTACTTC
CAWSGATAETQYF
>-|TRBJ2-7|TRBV7-2|-
TGTGCCAGCAGCTTAGTAGGAGGCCAGTCTTCCTACGAGCAGTACTTC
CASSLVGGQSSYEQYF
>-|TRBJ1-5|TRBV25-1|-
TGTGCCAGCAGTTCCCAGGGCAATCAGCCCCAGCATTTT
CASSSQGNQPQHF
>-|TRBJ1-3|TRBV10-3|-
TGTGCCATCAGTGAGTCCGGGCCCTCTGGAAACACCATATATTTT
CAISESGPSGNTIYF